This TCR beta chain stems from a study of cytomegalovirus exposure and HLA in healthy donors (dated by TCRdb to about 2017). About the study as a whole: A later analysis indicated that the roughly 120 validation repertoires were generated on the platform also employed for the 720 or so repertoires of the first cohort. The study aimed to test whether signatures of past pathogen exposure could be identified by cataloging public T cell receptors. A separate validation cohort of roughly 110 different subjects was used in addition to the roughly 620-subject first cohort. High-throughput TCR immunosequencing, statistical association of individual TCRs with disease status, and machine learning were combined to predict cytomegalovirus infection status.

General conclusions and limits of the study: Subsequent analysis determined that TCRs grouped into clusters in the first cohort also showed a tendency toward co-occurrence across the 90 to 150 validation repertoires, and roughly 94% of cluster scores exceeded 0. Most TCR sequences were observed very rarely across donors, whereas some public TCRs were present in many individuals. In vitro tests confirmed that a few of the cytomegalovirus-associated TCR beta chains recognize cytomegalovirus antigens. A later analysis had no HLA typing for the validation cohort, so co-occurrence there was scored across all 130 or so repertoires. According to the authors, the approach could potentially be generalized to other disease states and immunological phenotypes. The classifier was reported to diagnose cytomegalovirus status with high specificity and sensitivity in both the original cohort and the validation cohort. The study listed 150 to 200 TCR beta chains as associated with cytomegalovirus.

Receptor libraries were prepared by the immunoSEQ multiplex PCR assay. Regarding the original processing steps: To diagnose cytomegalovirus status from the catalog of TCR beta chain sequences, a statistical classification framework was built. The table comes from immuneACCESS by way of TCRdb, which keeps in-frame sequences with V and J called. Part of the clones is missing from these tables; in studies checked, under half for an unresolved V gene and the rest for unknown reasons. V, J and clone size were drawn from that table, and D and trimming were deduced from the DNA. The sample includes tens of thousands of clones, with approximately 88% observed a single time. Of the sample, approximately 6.7% falls within the top ten clones. The CDR3 runs 13 residues from the cysteine to the phenylalanine. The sequence is cut down to CDR3 DNA, 39 bases in frame from base 1. CDR1 and CDR2 (SQVTM, ANQGSEA) derive from the germline V gene. Compared with germline, V lacks 3 bases and J lacks 3 bases; bases without a gene match: 1.

This clone was seen more than once but under ten times. This clone's antigen is unknown. There are no base qualities to consult, and no much larger clone falls within one base. Separate from the approximately 690-subject first cohort, the validation cohort of some 130 subjects was the group to which the donors belonged. The sequence was collected from a woman under 40 in good health and CMV-seronegative. What was sequenced was PBMCs. This chain joins TRBV29-1 to TRBJ2-3, with 9 bases in between that match TRBD2. Read as DNA, the sequence is TGCAGCGTTGATGCGGGAGGGACAGATACGCAGTATTTT. Its translation is CSVDAGGTDTQYF.